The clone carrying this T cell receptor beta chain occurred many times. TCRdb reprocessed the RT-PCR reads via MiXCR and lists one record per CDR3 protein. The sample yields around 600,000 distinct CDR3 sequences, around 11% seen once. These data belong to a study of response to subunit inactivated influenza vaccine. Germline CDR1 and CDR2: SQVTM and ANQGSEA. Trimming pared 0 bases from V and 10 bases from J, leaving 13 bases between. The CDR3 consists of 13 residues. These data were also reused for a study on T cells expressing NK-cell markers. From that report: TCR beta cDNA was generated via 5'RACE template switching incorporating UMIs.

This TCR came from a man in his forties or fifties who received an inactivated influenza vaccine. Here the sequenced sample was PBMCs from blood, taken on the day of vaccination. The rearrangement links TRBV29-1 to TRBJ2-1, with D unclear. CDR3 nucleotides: TGCAGCGTTGAAGATCGAACTCTGAGGGAGCAGTTCTTC. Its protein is CSVEDRTLREQFF.